Presented here are 23 T cell receptor beta chains from one specimen sequenced in a study of T cell repertoires in cytomegalovirus infection. A single record per CDR3 protein comes from TCRdb applying MiXCR to the reads. The profile covers around 740,000 distinct CDR3 sequences, with 35% appearing a single time and 2.5% to 3.5% taken by the ten largest. The sequencing sample was made of PBMCs. These receptors were collected from a human donor in good health (CMV status not recorded). Some clones in this sample may be carry-over from other donors' samples.

The table lists this clonotype with a few counts. The chain links TRBV5-1 to TRBJ2-1; D tentatively fits TRBD1 or TRBD2 (5 bases each). The CDR3 runs 15 residues. Germline V gene sequence: CDR1 SGHRS, CDR2 YFSETQ. The germline V and J ends were trimmed by 4 bases and 6 bases, with 17 bases remaining between them. CDR3 sequence reads: CASSPSGVRGNEQFF. The CDR3 nucleotides are TGCGCCAGCAGCCCCTCCGGGGTAAGGGGCAATGAGCAGTTCTTC. Full variable domain (outside the CDR3, taken from reference TRBV5-1 and TRBJ2-1): KAGVTQTPRYLIKTRGQQVTLSCSPISGHRSVSWYQQTPGQGLQFLFEYFSETQRNKGNFPGRFSGRQFSNSRSEMNVSTLELGDSALYLCASSPSGVRGNEQFFGPGTRLTVL.

The genes are TRBV5-1 and TRBJ1-1; weak D call: TRBD1 (5 bases). This CDR3 is built from 16 residues. Between the trimmed V and J ends, which lost 5 bases and 1 base, there was a span of 18 bases. CDR1 and CDR2 (germline): SGHRS, YFSETQ. As DNA, the CDR3 is TGCGCCAGCAGTCTCCGACCCGGGGCAGAGAACACTGAAGCTTTCTTT. Translation: CASSLRPGAENTEAFF.

The chain carries TRBV4-1 and TRBJ1-1; weak D call: TRBD1 (6 bases). The CDR3 length is 13 residues. Germline-derived CDR1 and CDR2 are MGHRA and YSYEKL. Trimming took 4 bases from V and 3 from J, leaving 9 bases between them. In DNA form, the CDR3 reads TGCGCCAGCAGCCGGACAGTGGACACTGAAGCTTTCTTT. This translates into CASSRTVDTEAFF.

V usage is TRBV7-3 and J usage is TRBJ1-1; D perhaps matches TRBD1 (5 bases). Germline lookup yields CDR1 SGHTA and CDR2 FQGTGA. The length of the CDR3 is 15 residues. V was cut by 5 bases and J by 0 bases, with 13 bases left in between. CDR3 in DNA: TGTGCCAGCAGCCTCGACAGTCACATGAACACTGAAGCTTTCTTT. Translating gives CASSLDSHMNTEAFF.

Only a few counts were recorded for this clonotype. This chain links TRBV5-1 with TRBJ1-6; tentative D call: TRBD1 (5 bases). This CDR3 has 15 residues. V lost 3 bases and J lost 2, with 9 bases in between. Germline V gene data show CDR1 as SGHRS and CDR2 as YFSETQ. The CDR3 bases are TGCGCCAGCAGCTACCGACAGCCCTATAATTCACCCCTCCACTTT. It is translated as CASSYRQPYNSPLHF.

As concerns this clonotype: This sequence may be a read error, since a much larger clone differs from it by one base. The rearrangement links TRBV11-2 to TRBJ2-7; D not certain. V lost 5 bases, J lost 6 bases, and 20 bases lay in between. Germline CDR1 SGHAT, CDR2 FQNNGV. CDR3 length: 15 residues. CDR3 DNA sequence: TGTGCCAGCAGCATAGTCCCCCACTCCTTAGGCGAGCAGTACTTC. It codes for CASSIVPHSLGEQYF.

The chain employs TRBV28 and TRBJ2-1; unclear D gene. The CDR3 has 12 residues. V was pared by 6 bases and J by 6 bases, with 9 bases between. The V gene's germline CDR1 is MDHEN and CDR2 SYDVKM. The CDR3 nucleotides are TGTGCCAGCAGACCCGACACCAATGAGCAGTTCTTC. Its protein product is CASRPDTNEQFF.

This clonotype showed up many times. The chain is built from TRBV12-3 or TRBV12-4 and TRBJ1-6; the match to TRBD1 covers 9 bases. V shed 1 base, J shed 10 bases, and the junction held 5 bases outside the gene matches. The CDR3 spans 15 residues. The CDR3 DNA reads as TGTGCCAGCAGTTTAGGAACAGGGGGCCGATCACCCCTCCACTTT. Translated: CASSLGTGGRSPLHF.

With respect to this clonotype: Because the CDR3 is missing its conserved closing phenylalanine or tryptophan, this is likely a read error. The chain links TRBV28 to TRBJ2-7; tentatively, D is TRBD1 (6 bases). The CDR3 consists of 14 residues. Per germline, CDR1 MDHEN and CDR2 SYDVKM. The V end lost 6 bases, the J end lost 1 base, and 13 bases lay between the germline ends. In DNA form, the CDR3 reads TGTGCCAGCAGACCCGAGGACAGTTCCTACGAGCAGTACTGC. It yields the protein CASRPEDSSYEQYC.

This clonotype was seen a handful of times. J is TRBJ1-4 and V is TRBV20-1; TRBD1 agrees at 7 bases. The CDR3 loop spans 14 amino acids. The V and J ends lost 4 bases and 7 bases, in that order; junction bases with no gene match: 9. Germline V gene data show CDR1 as DFQATT and CDR2 as SNEGSKA (reference sequence). The CDR3 spells CSATTGDEGEKLFF. The CDR3 DNA reads as TGCAGTGCTACCACAGGGGACGAAGGTGAAAAACTGTTTTTT.

This clonotype was counted a few times. The chain couples TRBV27 to TRBJ2-7; D uncertain. Deletions cut 2 bases from V and 6 bases from J, with 11 bases between. The CDR3 contains 13 residues. Per the germline V gene, CDR1 is MNHEY and CDR2 is SMNVEV (reference sequence). For the CDR3, the DNA is TGTGCCAGCAGTTTAGCACGGGCTGGCGAGCAGTACTTC. Its translation is CASSLARAGEQYF.

This chain links TRBV14 with TRBJ2-3, with 10 bases lining up with TRBD2. There are 16 residues in the CDR3. J gave up 3 bases and V 4 bases, and 7 bases lay outside the gene matches. Germline CDR1 reads SGHDN; CDR2 reads FVKESK. The CDR3 here is CASSLDSGGFTDTQYF. As DNA, the CDR3 is TGTGCCAGCAGCCTCGATAGCGGGGGGTTTACAGATACGCAGTATTTT.

This chain connects TRBV20-1 to TRBJ2-3, with TRBD2 matching 12 bases. Losses at the gene ends were 3 bases for V and 5 bases for J; bases not matched to a gene: 6. The CDR3 runs 15 residues. The germline V gene has CDR1 DFQATT and CDR2 SNEGSKA (reference sequence). This CDR3 is CSASLPSGRGDTQYF. The CDR3 DNA is TGCAGTGCTAGTTTGCCTAGCGGGAGGGGAGATACGCAGTATTTT.

A single count supports this clonotype. This chain joins TRBV20-1 and TRBJ2-5, with D maybe TRBD2 (6 bases). CDR3 length: 13 amino acids. Trimming pared 0 bases from V and 4 bases from J, leaving 9 bases between. Germline V CDR1 and CDR2: DFQATT, SNEGSKA (reference sequence). CDR3 nucleotides: TGCAGTGCTAGAGACACCGGGGGAGAGACCCAGTACTTC. It translates to CSARDTGGETQYF.

V usage is TRBV11-2 and J usage is TRBJ2-3; D gene ambiguous. Looked up from germline, CDR1 is SGHAT and CDR2 is FQNNGV. This CDR3 is 15 amino acids long. V was cut by 0 bases and J by 2 bases, with 9 bases left in between. The CDR3 DNA reads TGTGCCAGCAGCTTAGATGGTGCCCACACAGATACGCAGTATTTT. This gives the protein CASSLDGAHTDTQYF. The full variable domain, with the rest looked up from reference TRBV11-2 and TRBJ2-3, is EAGVAQSPRYKIIEKRQSVAFWCNPISGHATLYWYQQILGQGPKLLIQFQNNGVVDDSQLPKDRFSAERLKGVDSTLKIQPAKLEDSAVYLCASSLDGAHTDTQYFGPGTRLTVL.

The CDR3, as DNA: TGCGCCAGCAGTGAGTCTTTGTATCTCGGACTTAACACTGAAGCTTTCTTT. Translating gives CASSESLYLGLNTEAFF. The J gene is TRBJ1-1, the V gene TRBV10-2; D is undetermined. The V gene lost 0 bases and the J gene lost 2 bases, with 16 bases spanning the gap. This CDR3 region has 17 residues. Germline V gives CDR1 WSHSY, CDR2 SAAADI.

This clonotype was detected only a few times. The genes are TRBV20-1 and TRBJ2-7; TRBD1 or TRBD2 may be the D gene (5 bases each). The CDR3 runs to 13 residues. CDR1 and CDR2 (germline): DFQATT, SNEGSKA (reference sequence). With 3 bases removed from V and 1 base from J, the gap between germline ends came to 10 bases. The CDR3 DNA is TGCAGTGCTAGCGGGGCTACTTCCTACGAGCAGTACTTC. Translated: CSASGATSYEQYF.

The genes are TRBV12-3 or TRBV12-4 and TRBJ2-1; perhaps TRBD2 as D (6 bases). CDR3 size: 16 residues. V was clipped by 3 bases and J by 8 bases, with 20 bases between them. CDR3 sequence reads: CASSFASVAEWYEQFF. The CDR3 region has the DNA TGTGCCAGCAGTTTTGCGTCGGTAGCGGAGTGGTATGAGCAGTTCTTC.

This clonotype was found a few times. The chain employs TRBV12-3 or TRBV12-4 and TRBJ2-3; 9 nucleotides match TRBD2. There are 19 residues in the CDR3. Unmatched junction bases numbered 12, after V lost 0 bases and J lost 2 bases. CDR3 coding DNA: TGTGCCAGCAGTTTAGCGGAATCGGCTAGCGGGGAGAACACAGATACGCAGTATTTT. Translated: CASSLAESASGENTDTQYF.

The V call is TRBV9, the J call TRBJ1-2; D is unclear. V was trimmed by 0 bases and J by 3 bases, leaving 15 bases between them. CDR1 and CDR2 from the germline V gene are SGDLS and YYNGEE. This CDR3 spans 16 amino acids. The CDR3 DNA is TGTGCCAGCAGCGTAGCTGGGTCGCCGGGATACTATGGCTACACCTTC. Amino acids: CASSVAGSPGYYGYTF.

Turning to this clonotype: Possible read error: a much larger clone is one base away. The chain uses TRBV25-1 and TRBJ1-2, with TRBD1 identical over 8 bases. From germline, CDR1 is MGHDK and CDR2 SYGVNS. After removal of 3 bases from V and 9 bases from J, the junction contained 12 bases not matched to a gene. This CDR3 has 15 residues. The DNA for the CDR3 is TGTGCCAGCAGTGATTTTCAGGGGGCGCGAAGCTGCTACACCTTC. Translation gives CASSDFQGARSCYTF.

The chain has TRBV19 and TRBJ2-4; possible D gene TRBD1, 5 bases. Trimming removed 3 bases from V and 6 bases from J, with 12 bases in between. CDR1 is LNHDA and CDR2 is SQIVND in the germline V gene (reference sequence). CDR3 size: 14 residues. CDR3 protein: CASSILGVPNIQYF. The CDR3 coding sequence is TGTGCCAGTAGTATCCTAGGGGTCCCAAACATTCAGTACTTC.

Only a few counts were recorded for this clonotype. This may stem from a read error, because a much larger clone lies one nucleotide away. This CDR3 is CAISPGQGTGELFF. Written as DNA, the CDR3 is TGTGCCATCAGCCCCGGACAGGGCACCGGGGAGCTGTTTTTT. The chain carries TRBV10-3 and TRBJ2-2; 8 positions match TRBD1. J lost 4 bases, V lost 6 bases, and 4 bases had no gene match. The CDR3 consists of 14 residues. Germline V gene data show CDR1 as ENHRY and CDR2 as SYGVKD.